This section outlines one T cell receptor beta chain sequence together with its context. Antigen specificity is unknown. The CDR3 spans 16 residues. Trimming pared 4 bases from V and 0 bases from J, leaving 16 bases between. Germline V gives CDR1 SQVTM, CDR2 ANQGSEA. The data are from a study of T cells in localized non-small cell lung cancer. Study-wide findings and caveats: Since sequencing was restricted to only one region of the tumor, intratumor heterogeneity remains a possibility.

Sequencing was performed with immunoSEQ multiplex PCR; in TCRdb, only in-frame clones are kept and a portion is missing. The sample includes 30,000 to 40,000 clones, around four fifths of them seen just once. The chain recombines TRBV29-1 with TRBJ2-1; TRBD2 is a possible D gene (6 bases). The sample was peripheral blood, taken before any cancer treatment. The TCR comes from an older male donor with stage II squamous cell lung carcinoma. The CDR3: CSVGEGRGSSYNEQFF. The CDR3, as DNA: TGCAGCGTTGGTGAGGGACGGGGGAGCTCCTACAATGAGCAGTTCTTC.